The T cell receptor (beta chain) described here comes from a study of blood T cells in healthy people across ages. Study at large: There was about one barcoded beta molecule captured by template switching per two T cells. General study points: Using unsorted PBMCs precluded a conclusive naive versus antigen-experienced comparison.

As to this clonotype: Its specificity is not known.

The donors, aged about 6 to 90, were healthy Caucasians from Russia. Combining a sample-barcoded 5' primer with a J-beta primer mix, a second PCR ran for 7 to 11 cycles. TCRdb reanalysed the 5' RACE reads using MiXCR and keeps one entry per CDR3 protein. The table has roughly 1.4 million distinct CDR3 sequences, 55% to 75% seen once. Sequenced sample: blood. The TCR comes from a man younger than 35 in good health.

The CDR3 nucleotides read TGTGCCAGCAGCTTGCTAGTTCCCCATGAGCAGTTCTTC. Translating it yields CASSLLVPHEQFF. V usage is TRBV7-2 and J usage is TRBJ2-1; no clear D. The CDR3 runs to 13 residues. Between the trimmed V and J ends, which lost 3 bases and 8 bases, there was a span of 11 bases. Germline V gene data show CDR1 as SGHTA and CDR2 as FQGNSA.